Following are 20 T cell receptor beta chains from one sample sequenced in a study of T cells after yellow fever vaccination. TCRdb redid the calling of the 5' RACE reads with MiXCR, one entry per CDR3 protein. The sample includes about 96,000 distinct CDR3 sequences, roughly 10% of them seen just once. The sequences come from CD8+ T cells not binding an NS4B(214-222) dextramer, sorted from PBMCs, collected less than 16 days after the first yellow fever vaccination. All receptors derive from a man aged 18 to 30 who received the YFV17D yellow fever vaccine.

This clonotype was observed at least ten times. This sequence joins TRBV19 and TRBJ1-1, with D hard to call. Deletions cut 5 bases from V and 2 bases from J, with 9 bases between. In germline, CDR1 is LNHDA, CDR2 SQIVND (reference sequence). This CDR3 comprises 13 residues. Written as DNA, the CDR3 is TGTGCCAGTAGTTACTCGCTAAACACTGAAGCTTTCTTT. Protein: CASSYSLNTEAFF.

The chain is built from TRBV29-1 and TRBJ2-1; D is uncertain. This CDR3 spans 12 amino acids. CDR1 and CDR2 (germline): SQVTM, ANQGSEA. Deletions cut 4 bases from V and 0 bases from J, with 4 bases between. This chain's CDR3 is CSVVYSYNEQFF. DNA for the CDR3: TGCAGCGTTGTTTACTCCTACAATGAGCAGTTCTTC.

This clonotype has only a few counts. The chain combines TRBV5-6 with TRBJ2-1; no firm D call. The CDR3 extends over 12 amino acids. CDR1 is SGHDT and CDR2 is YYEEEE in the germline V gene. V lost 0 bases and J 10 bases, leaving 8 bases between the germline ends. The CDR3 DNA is TGTGCCAGCAGCTTGGGGCGTTGGGAGCAGTTCTTC. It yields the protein CASSLGRWEQFF.

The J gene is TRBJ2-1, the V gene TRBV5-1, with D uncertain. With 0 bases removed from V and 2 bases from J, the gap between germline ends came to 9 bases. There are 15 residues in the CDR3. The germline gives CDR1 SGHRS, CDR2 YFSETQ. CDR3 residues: CASSLGRAAYNEQFF. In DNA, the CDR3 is TGCGCCAGCAGCTTGGGTAGGGCAGCCTACAATGAGCAGTTCTTC.

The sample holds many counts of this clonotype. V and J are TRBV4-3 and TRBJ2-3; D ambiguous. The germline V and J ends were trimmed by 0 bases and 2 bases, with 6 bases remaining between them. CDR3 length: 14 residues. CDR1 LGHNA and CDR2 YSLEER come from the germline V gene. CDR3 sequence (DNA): TGCGCCAGCAGCCAAGATACCTACACAGATACGCAGTATTTT. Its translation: CASSQDTYTDTQYF.

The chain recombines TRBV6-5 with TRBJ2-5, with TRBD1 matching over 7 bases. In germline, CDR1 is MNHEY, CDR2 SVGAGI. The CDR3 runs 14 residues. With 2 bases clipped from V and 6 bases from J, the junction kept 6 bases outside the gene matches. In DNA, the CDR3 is TGTGCCAGCAGTTACGGGACAGCCGGGAAGACCCAGTACTTC. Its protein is CASSYGTAGKTQYF.

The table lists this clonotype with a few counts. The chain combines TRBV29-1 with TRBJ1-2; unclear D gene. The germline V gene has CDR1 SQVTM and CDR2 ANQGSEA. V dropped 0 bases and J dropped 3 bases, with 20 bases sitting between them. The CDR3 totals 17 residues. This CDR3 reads CSVEDSTGRHPDYGYTF. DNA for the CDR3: TGCAGCGTTGAAGATTCGACGGGCAGGCACCCCGACTATGGCTACACCTTC. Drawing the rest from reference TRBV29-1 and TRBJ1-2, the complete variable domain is SAVISQKPSRDICQRGTSLTIQCQVDSQVTMMFWYRQQPGQSLTLIATANQGSEATYESGFVIDKFPISRPNLTFSTLTVSNMSPEDSSIYLCSVEDSTGRHPDYGYTFGSGTRLTVV.

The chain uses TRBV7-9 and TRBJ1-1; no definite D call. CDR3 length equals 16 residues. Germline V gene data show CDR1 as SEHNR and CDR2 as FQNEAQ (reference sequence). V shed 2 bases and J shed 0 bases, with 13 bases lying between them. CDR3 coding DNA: TGTGCCAGCAGCTTACTCGCCGGACCCATGAACACTGAAGCTTTCTTT. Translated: CASSLLAGPMNTEAFF.

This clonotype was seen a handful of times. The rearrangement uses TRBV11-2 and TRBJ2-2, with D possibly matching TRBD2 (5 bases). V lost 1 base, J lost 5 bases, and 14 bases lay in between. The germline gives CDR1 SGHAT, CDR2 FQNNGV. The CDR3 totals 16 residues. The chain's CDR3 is CASSLGDYGGTGELFF. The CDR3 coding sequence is TGTGCCAGCAGCTTAGGTGATTACGGAGGAACCGGGGAGCTGTTTTTT.

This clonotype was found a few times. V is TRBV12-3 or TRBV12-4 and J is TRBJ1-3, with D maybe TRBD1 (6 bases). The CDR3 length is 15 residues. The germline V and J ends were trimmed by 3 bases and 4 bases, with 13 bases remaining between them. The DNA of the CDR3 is TGTGCCAGCAGTTTCGGAGGGGGATCCGGAAACACCATATATTTT. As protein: CASSFGGGSGNTIYF.

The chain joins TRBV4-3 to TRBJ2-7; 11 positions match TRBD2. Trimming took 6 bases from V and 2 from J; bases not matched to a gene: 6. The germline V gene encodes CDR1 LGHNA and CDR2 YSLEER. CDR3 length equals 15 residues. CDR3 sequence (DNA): TGCGCCAGCAGTCCTGGGACTAGCGGCGCCTACGAGCAGTACTTC. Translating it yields CASSPGTSGAYEQYF.

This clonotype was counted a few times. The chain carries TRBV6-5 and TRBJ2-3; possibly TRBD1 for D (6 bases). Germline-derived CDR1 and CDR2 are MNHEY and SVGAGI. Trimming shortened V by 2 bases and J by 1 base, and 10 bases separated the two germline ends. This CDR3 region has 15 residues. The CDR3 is CASSYVGGGTDTQYF. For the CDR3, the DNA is TGTGCCAGCAGTTACGTAGGGGGAGGCACAGATACGCAGTATTTT.

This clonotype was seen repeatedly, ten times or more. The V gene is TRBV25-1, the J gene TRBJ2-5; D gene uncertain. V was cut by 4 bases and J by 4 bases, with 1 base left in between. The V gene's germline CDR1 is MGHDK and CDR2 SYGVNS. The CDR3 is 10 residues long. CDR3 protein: CASSGETQYF. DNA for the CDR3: TGTGCCAGCAGTGGAGAGACCCAGTACTTC. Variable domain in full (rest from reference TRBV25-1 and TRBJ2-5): EADIYQTPRYLVIGTGKKITLECSQTMGHDKMYWYQQDPGMELHLIHYSYGVNSTEKGDLSSESTVSRIRTEHFPLTLESARPSHTSQYLCASSGETQYFGPGTRLLVL.

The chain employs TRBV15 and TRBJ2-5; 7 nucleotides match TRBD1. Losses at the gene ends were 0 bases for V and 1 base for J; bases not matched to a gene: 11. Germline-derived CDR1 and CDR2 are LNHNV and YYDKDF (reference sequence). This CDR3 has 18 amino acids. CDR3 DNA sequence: TGTGCCACCAGCAGAGAAAGGACCCAGGGGGAGATCCAAGAGACCCAGTACTTC. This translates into CATSRERTQGEIQETQYF.

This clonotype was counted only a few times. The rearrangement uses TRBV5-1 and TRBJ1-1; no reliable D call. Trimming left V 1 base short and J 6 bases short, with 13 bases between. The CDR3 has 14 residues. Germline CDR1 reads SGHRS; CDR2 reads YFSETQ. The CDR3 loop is CASSLRGWDPEAFF. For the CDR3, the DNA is TGCGCCAGCAGCTTGCGCGGGTGGGATCCTGAAGCTTTCTTT.

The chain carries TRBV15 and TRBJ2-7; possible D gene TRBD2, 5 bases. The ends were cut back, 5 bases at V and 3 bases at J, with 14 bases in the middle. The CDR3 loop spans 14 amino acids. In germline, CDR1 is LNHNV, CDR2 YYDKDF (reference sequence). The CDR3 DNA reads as TGTGCCACCAGCGACCGGGATCGGGGCTACGAGCAGTACTTC. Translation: CATSDRDRGYEQYF.

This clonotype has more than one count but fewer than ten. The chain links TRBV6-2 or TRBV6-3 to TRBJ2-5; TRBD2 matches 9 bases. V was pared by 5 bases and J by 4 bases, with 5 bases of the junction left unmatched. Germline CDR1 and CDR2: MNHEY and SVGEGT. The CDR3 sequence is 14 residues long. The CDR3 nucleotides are TGTGCCAGCAGTAACGGACTAGCGACAGAGACCCAGTACTTC. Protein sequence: CASSNGLATETQYF.

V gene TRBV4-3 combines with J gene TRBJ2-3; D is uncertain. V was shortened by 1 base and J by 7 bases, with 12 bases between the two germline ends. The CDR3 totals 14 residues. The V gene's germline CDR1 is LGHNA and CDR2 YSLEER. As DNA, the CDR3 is TGCGCCAGCAGCCAAGGTCGATCGCTAAATACGCAGTATTTT. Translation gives CASSQGRSLNTQYF.

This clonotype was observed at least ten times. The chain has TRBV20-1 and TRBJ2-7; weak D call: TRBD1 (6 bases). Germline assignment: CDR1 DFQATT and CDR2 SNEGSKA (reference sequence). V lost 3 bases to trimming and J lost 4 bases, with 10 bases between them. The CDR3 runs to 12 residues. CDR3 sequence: CSARGTLYEQYV. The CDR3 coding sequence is TGCAGTGCTAGGGGGACATTATACGAGCAGTACGTC.

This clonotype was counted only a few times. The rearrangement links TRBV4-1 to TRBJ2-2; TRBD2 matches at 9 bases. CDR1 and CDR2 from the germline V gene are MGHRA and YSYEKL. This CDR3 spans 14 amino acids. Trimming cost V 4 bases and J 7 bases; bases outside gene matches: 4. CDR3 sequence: CASSLGLAIGELFF. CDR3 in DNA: TGCGCCAGCAGCCTGGGACTAGCTATCGGGGAGCTGTTTTTT.